A single sample is the source of the 26 T cell receptor beta chains below, sequenced in a study of blood T cells in healthy people across ages. The second PCR ran about 6 to 12 cycles with a sample-barcoded 5' primer and J-beta primers. TCRdb reanalysed the 5' RACE reads using MiXCR and keeps one entry per CDR3 protein. This sample yields around 1.7 million distinct CDR3 sequences, of which 28% are seen a single time; around 7.7% belongs to the top ten. Sequencing used blood. These receptors all come from a woman in her twenties or thirties in good health.

The chain has TRBV28 and TRBJ1-1; D unresolved. V gave up 6 bases and J gave up 6 bases, with 14 bases separating them. Per germline, CDR1 MDHEN and CDR2 SYDVKM. The CDR3 totals 13 residues. The CDR3: CASSHDPGAEAFF. CDR3 bases: TGTGCCAGCAGCCACGACCCTGGCGCTGAAGCTTTCTTT.

This chain links TRBV28 with TRBJ2-5, with a tentative D call TRBD1 (6 bases). The last part of the DNA fits TRBJ2-7 better; the J call may be wrong. Germline V gene data show CDR1 as MDHEN and CDR2 as SYDVKM. CDR3 length: 13 residues. DNA for the CDR3: TGTGCCAGCAGCAACAGGGTTGTTTACGAGCAGTACTTC. It translates to CASSNRVVYEQYF.

The chain recombines TRBV12-3 or TRBV12-4 with TRBJ1-5; D might be TRBD1 (6 bases). The length of the CDR3 is 16 residues. Deletions cut 2 bases from V and 5 bases from J, with 16 bases between. Written as DNA, the CDR3 is TGTGCCAGCAGTTTAATCGACAGGCTAGGGGATCAGCCCCAGCATTTT. Translation gives CASSLIDRLGDQPQHF.

This clonotype has a handful of counts. The V call is TRBV6-6, the J call TRBJ2-5; 8 bases fit TRBD1. The CDR3 runs 15 residues. Unmatched junction bases numbered 10, after V lost 5 bases and J lost 5 bases. Germline loops: CDR1 MNHNY, CDR2 SVGAGI (reference sequence). In DNA form, the CDR3 reads TGTGCCAGCAGTCTTGGACAGGGTTGGGAGGAGACCCAGTACTTC. Translation: CASSLGQGWEETQYF.

This chain links TRBV10-2 with TRBJ1-3; D remains ambiguous. Trimming stripped 9 bases from V and 0 bases from J, with 9 bases between. Germline CDR1 and CDR2: WSHSY and SAAADI. The CDR3 runs to 13 residues. This CDR3 is CASGSSSGNTIYF. The CDR3 DNA follows: TGCGCCAGTGGGAGCAGCTCTGGAAACACCATATATTTT.

The chain uses TRBV28 and TRBJ1-2, with 7 bases fitting TRBD1. Germline V gene data show CDR1 as MDHEN and CDR2 as SYDVKM. The CDR3 consists of 13 residues. J was trimmed by 5 bases and V by 10 bases; bases with no gene match: 10. CDR3 in DNA: TGTGCCACCCAGGTTGGACAGGTTTATGGCTACACCTTC. It translates to CATQVGQVYGYTF.

This rearrangement joins TRBV29-1 to TRBJ2-2, with 11 bases fitting TRBD2. This CDR3 is 15 amino acids long. Germline assignment: CDR1 SQVTM and CDR2 ANQGSEA. The V gene end was trimmed by 6 bases and the J gene end by 1 base; junction bases not matched to a gene: 4. The CDR3 sequence: CSVLTSGVNTGELFF. The CDR3 region has the DNA TGCAGCGTACTGACTAGCGGGGTGAACACCGGGGAGCTGTTTTTT.

This clonotype showed up many times. The rearrangement uses TRBV6-5 and TRBJ2-7, with TRBD1 as a possible D gene (6 bases). Germline lookup yields CDR1 MNHEY and CDR2 SVGAGI. The CDR3 has 13 residues. V lost 9 bases and J 7 bases, leaving 19 bases between the germline ends. The CDR3 DNA reads TGTGCCAGTGGACGCCAGGGGCTGGGAGAGCAGTACTTC. Translating it yields CASGRQGLGEQYF.

This clonotype was seen only a few times. The chain recombines TRBV7-2 with TRBJ2-7; D ambiguous. Deletions cut 2 bases from V and 0 bases from J, with 11 bases between. Germline loops: CDR1 SGHTA, CDR2 FQGNSA. The CDR3 sequence is 15 residues long. In DNA form, the CDR3 reads TGTGCCAGCAGCTTATACGTGACGGCCTCCTACGAGCAGTACTTC. Amino acid sequence: CASSLYVTASYEQYF.

The chain links TRBV5-5 to TRBJ1-2, with D possibly matching TRBD1 (5 bases). This CDR3 comprises 15 residues. Trimming removed 6 bases from V and 5 bases from J, with 20 bases in between. CDR1 and CDR2 from the germline V gene are SGHKS and YYEKEE (reference sequence). The CDR3 DNA reads TGTGCCAGCATCCGGGCGGCCGTTGGGGGATATGGCTACACCTTC. This encodes CASIRAAVGGYGYTF.

Only a few counts were recorded for this clonotype. The rearrangement joins TRBV30 to TRBJ2-7; 7 bases match TRBD1. The CDR3 sequence is 15 residues long. The V and J ends lost 0 bases and 3 bases, in that order; junction bases with no gene match: 8. Germline CDR1 GTSNPN, CDR2 SVGIG (reference sequence). CDR3 nucleotide sequence: TGTGCCTGGAGTGTTCGGGACAGAACTTTCTACGAGCAGTACTTC. Translated, it gives CAWSVRDRTFYEQYF.

This clonotype was found a few times. The chain has TRBV7-3 and TRBJ2-1; TRBD1 or TRBD2 may be the D gene (7 bases each). The CDR3 covers 16 residues. Trimming removed 2 bases from V and 5 bases from J, with 16 bases in between. From germline, CDR1 is SGHTA and CDR2 FQGTGA. The CDR3 sequence: CASSLPQGGGNNEQFF. The CDR3 nucleotides are TGTGCCAGCAGCTTACCTCAGGGGGGGGGGAACAATGAGCAGTTCTTC.

The J gene is TRBJ2-3, the V gene TRBV2; D not certain. The CDR3 is 12 residues long. CDR1 SNHLY and CDR2 FYNNEI come from the germline V gene. V lost 9 bases, J lost 6 bases, and 13 bases lay in between. CDR3 DNA: TGTGCCAGTCGAAGCATGGGGGATACGCAGTATTTT. Translation gives CASRSMGDTQYF.

This clonotype was counted a few times. The junction differs from germline at one of its ends, possibly a read error. V gene TRBV4-1 combines with J gene TRBJ2-1; TRBD2 matches at 9 bases. This CDR3 contains 16 residues. Germline CDR1 is MGHRA and CDR2 is YSYEKL. CDR3 residues: CAGSQGWSSGGNEQFF. The CDR3 DNA follows: TGCGCCGGCAGCCAAGGATGGAGTAGCGGGGGCAATGAGCAGTTCTTC.

The chain joins TRBV7-3 to TRBJ1-1, with D possibly TRBD1 on 5 matching bases. Trimming took 4 bases from V and 2 from J, leaving 14 bases between them. Germline CDR1 and CDR2: SGHTA and FQGTGA. The CDR3 sequence is 15 residues long. The CDR3 loop reads CASSSSGGRNTEAFF. In nucleotides, the CDR3 is TGTGCCAGCAGCTCGTCGGGGGGGAGAAACACTGAAGCTTTCTTT.

This chain joins TRBV7-7 and TRBJ2-1; maybe TRBD2 (7 bases). Germline CDR1 and CDR2: SSHAT and FNYEAQ (reference sequence). V lost 5 bases and J 7 bases, leaving 15 bases between the germline ends. CDR3 length: 14 residues. The CDR3 sequence: CASSQGGDMNEQFF. In nucleotides, the CDR3 is TGTGCCAGCAGCCAAGGGGGGGACATGAATGAGCAGTTCTTC. Drawing the rest from reference TRBV7-7 and TRBJ2-1, the complete variable domain is GAGVSQSPRYKVTKRGQDVTLRCDPISSHATLYWYQQALGQGPEFLTYFNYEAQPDKSGLPSDRFSAERPEGSISTLTIQRTEQRDSAMYRCASSQGGDMNEQFFGPGTRLTVL.

This clonotype turned up a few times. A junction end diverges from the germline sequence, so it may reflect a read error. This chain links TRBV5-1 with TRBJ2-1; 8 bases are a match to TRBD2. In germline, CDR1 is SGHRS, CDR2 YFSETQ. CDR3 size: 17 residues. The CDR3: CAGSPTSTSGLGNEQFF. CDR3 DNA: TGCGCCGGCAGTCCCACGAGCACTAGCGGTTTGGGAAATGAGCAGTTCTTC.

V and J are TRBV2 and TRBJ2-7, with D perhaps being TRBD1 or TRBD2 (5 bases each). The germline gives CDR1 SNHLY, CDR2 FYNNEI. Trimming removed 6 bases from V and 0 bases from J, with 15 bases in between. The CDR3 runs to 15 residues. As DNA, the CDR3 is TGTGCCAGCAGCCCGGGGCAGGCCAGCTCCTACGAGCAGTACTTC. This translates into CASSPGQASSYEQYF.

The chain joins TRBV2 to TRBJ1-1; D not certain. The V gene's germline CDR1 is SNHLY and CDR2 FYNNEI. This CDR3 spans 12 amino acids. Trimming stripped 4 bases from V and 8 bases from J, with 11 bases between. CDR3 bases: TGTGCCAGCAGTGTAGAGGCGGGGGAAGCTTTCTTT. Protein: CASSVEAGEAFF.

The V and J genes are TRBV6-1 and TRBJ2-1, with 14 nucleotides matching TRBD2. The germline CDR1 and CDR2 sequences are MNHNS and SASEGT. The CDR3 extends over 19 amino acids. V shed 3 bases, J shed 0 bases, and the junction held 7 bases outside the gene matches. The CDR3 region is CASSDPGLAGASSYNEQFF. CDR3 DNA: TGTGCCAGCAGTGACCCGGGACTAGCGGGGGCCAGCTCCTACAATGAGCAGTTCTTC.

This clonotype was detected many times. The chain couples TRBV4-3 to TRBJ2-3; 7 bases line up with TRBD2. V was clipped by 1 base and J by 2 bases; unmatched bases: 18. Germline V gene data show CDR1 as LGHNA and CDR2 as YSLEER. The CDR3 totals 20 residues. In DNA, the CDR3 is TGCGCCAGCAGCCAAGTTTCTTCCGGGACTATATTGGGCCTCACAGATACGCAGTATTTT. As protein: CASSQVSSGTILGLTDTQYF.

This chain joins TRBV7-2 and TRBJ2-3; 9 bases map to TRBD2. The V and J ends lost 1 base and 6 bases, in that order; junction bases with no gene match: 8. The CDR3 spans 16 residues. CDR1 and CDR2 from the germline V gene are SGHTA and FQGNSA. The CDR3, as DNA: TGTGCCAGCAGCTTAGAGGCTAGCGGGGCTCAGGATACGCAGTATTTT. This translates into CASSLEASGAQDTQYF.

The chain links TRBV7-2 to TRBJ1-1; TRBD1 agrees at 7 bases. There are 12 residues in the CDR3. Trimming removed 5 bases from V and 11 bases from J; junction bases left unmatched: 8. CDR1 is SGHTA, CDR2 FQGNSA, per germline. The chain's CDR3 is CASSLTGAAAFF. CDR3 in DNA: TGTGCCAGCAGCCTTACAGGGGCTGCGGCTTTCTTT. The full variable domain, with the rest looked up from reference TRBV7-2 and TRBJ1-1, is GAGVSQSPSNKVTEKGKDVELRCDPISGHTALYWYRQSLGQGLEFLIYFQGNSAPDKSGLPSDRFSAERTGGSVSTLTIQRTQQEDSAVYLCASSLTGAAAFFGQGTRLTVV.

In regard to this clonotype: Germline is not matched at one junction end, which may reflect a read error. The rearrangement joins TRBV6-2 or TRBV6-3 to TRBJ2-7; D is perhaps TRBD1 (5 bases). CDR3 length: 13 amino acids. CDR1 is MNHEY and CDR2 is SVGEGT in the germline V gene. The CDR3 region is CTSMTVNSYEQYF. In DNA, the CDR3 is TGTACCAGCATGACAGTTAACTCCTACGAGCAGTACTTC.

The chain carries TRBV7-2 and TRBJ2-2; D is uncertain. Deletions cut 2 bases from V and 5 bases from J, with 15 bases between. CDR3 length equals 16 residues. Germline V gene sequence: CDR1 SGHTA, CDR2 FQGNSA. CDR3 sequence: CASSLLSSTLTGELFF. Written as DNA, the CDR3 is TGTGCCAGCAGCTTACTTTCCAGTACTTTAACCGGGGAGCTGTTTTTT.

This clonotype was seen at least ten times. The rearrangement uses TRBV12-3 or TRBV12-4 and TRBJ2-7; a possible D gene is TRBD1 (5 bases). V lost 6 bases, J lost 0 bases, and 9 bases lay in between. The CDR3 extends over 13 amino acids. CDR3 sequence reads: CASRSRASYEQYF. The DNA for the CDR3 is TGTGCCAGCAGATCCAGGGCCTCCTACGAGCAGTACTTC.